The 19 T cell receptor beta chains listed next were all sequenced from one sample in a study of cytomegalovirus exposure and HLA in healthy donors. TCRdb's copy holds only in-frame clones and misses some; the assay was immunoSEQ multiplex PCR. The profile shows around 180,000 clones, more than 75% of them singletons. The sample was PBMCs. All receptors derive from a young man in good health and CMV-seropositive.

The chain joins TRBV4-1 to TRBJ2-7; 8 positions match TRBD2. The CDR3 extends over 16 amino acids. V was pared by 0 bases and J by 1 base, with 5 bases of the junction left unmatched. Germline V CDR1 and CDR2: MGHRA, YSYEKL. Written as DNA, the CDR3 is TGCGCCAGCAGCCAAGATCCGGGAGGGCCTTCCTACGAGCAGTACTTC. This translates into CASSQDPGGPSYEQYF.

The V gene is TRBV27, the J gene TRBJ2-7, with D unclear. The germline gives CDR1 MNHEY, CDR2 SMNVEV (reference sequence). The CDR3 has 14 residues. V was trimmed by 5 bases and J by 2 bases, leaving 13 bases between them. CDR3 residues: CASSPIDITYEQYF. DNA for the CDR3: TGTGCCAGCAGTCCGATAGACATAACCTACGAGCAGTACTTC.

This sequence joins TRBV13 and TRBJ2-2; 13 nucleotides align to TRBD2. Germline CDR1 reads PRHDT; CDR2 reads FYEKMQ (reference sequence). The V gene end was trimmed by 5 bases and the J gene end by 7 bases; junction bases not matched to a gene: 10. This CDR3 contains 17 residues. The CDR3 here is CASSTSRLAGGVGELFF. The CDR3 nucleotides read TGTGCCAGCAGCACCAGCCGACTAGCGGGAGGTGTCGGGGAGCTGTTTTTT.

This clone has just a few counts. The J gene is TRBJ2-2, the V gene TRBV19; TRBD2 matches 9 bases. CDR1 is LNHDA, CDR2 SQIVND, per germline (reference sequence). Trimming took 8 bases from V and 6 from J; bases not matched to a gene: 7. This CDR3 has 14 amino acids. The CDR3 DNA reads TGTGCCAGTCCGGGCGGGAGGGAGGCCGGGGAGCTGTTTTTT. Its translation is CASPGGREAGELFF.

The CDR3: CASSLVVGEAYEQYF. For the CDR3, the DNA is TGTGCCAGCAGCTTAGTGGTGGGAGAGGCCTACGAGCAGTACTTC. V is TRBV7-2 and J is TRBJ2-7, with D tentatively TRBD2 (5 bases). CDR1 is SGHTA, CDR2 FQGNSA, per germline. This CDR3 region has 15 residues. The ends were cut back, 1 base at V and 2 bases at J, with 12 bases in the middle.

This chain uses TRBV7-2 with TRBJ1-4, with D possibly being TRBD1 (5 bases). Germline CDR1 reads SGHTA; CDR2 reads FQGNSA. The ends were cut back, 2 bases at V and 7 bases at J, with 17 bases in the middle. This CDR3 is built from 16 residues. CDR3 protein: CASSLIRAGGGEKLFF. CDR3 in DNA: TGTGCCAGCAGCTTAATCCGGGCCGGGGGGGGTGAAAAACTGTTTTTT.

This chain links TRBV9 with TRBJ2-1; the match to TRBD2 covers 8 bases. Losses at the gene ends were 3 bases for V and 5 bases for J; bases not matched to a gene: 16. The germline V gene has CDR1 SGDLS and CDR2 YYNGEE. This CDR3 comprises 18 residues. CDR3 DNA sequence: TGTGCCAGCAGCGGGAGGCTACTAGCGGCAAACACCGACAATGAGCAGTTCTTC. This encodes CASSGRLLAANTDNEQFF. Complete variable domain (other parts from reference TRBV9 and TRBJ2-1): DSGVTQTPKHLITATGQRVTLRCSPRSGDLSVYWYQQSLDQGLQFLIQYYNGEERAKGNILERFSAQQFPDLHSELNLSSLELGDSALYFCASSGRLLAANTDNEQFFGPGTRLTVL.

This clone was counted only a few times. The V call is TRBV25-1, the J call TRBJ1-2; no clear D gene. The CDR3 loop spans 11 amino acids. Germline V gene lookup returns CDR1 MGHDK and CDR2 SYGVNS. The V and J ends lost 4 bases and 8 bases respectively, with 8 bases between them. Here the CDR3 reads CASSGGYGYTF. DNA of the CDR3: TGTGCCAGCAGTGGAGGGTACGGCTACACCTTC.

The chain carries TRBV27 and TRBJ2-1; 9 bases line up with TRBD1. Germline-derived CDR1 and CDR2 are MNHEY and SMNVEV (reference sequence). V lost 9 bases and J lost 8; bases outside the gene matches: 17. CDR3 size: 16 residues. CDR3 bases: TGTGCCAGTTTACACCGGGGACAGGGCGGCCGGGATGAGCAGTTCTTC. Protein sequence: CASLHRGQGGRDEQFF.

The V gene is TRBV28, the J gene TRBJ2-2; 11 bases agree with TRBD1. The CDR3 totals 16 residues. With 3 bases clipped from V and 4 bases from J, the junction kept 4 bases outside the gene matches. CDR1 and CDR2 (germline): MDHEN, SYDVKM. The CDR3 nucleotides are TGTGCCAGCAGTTTTGGACAGGGGGCGAGCACCGGGGAGCTGTTTTTT. It is translated as CASSFGQGASTGELFF.

The V call is TRBV30, the J call TRBJ1-1, with D unresolved. Trimming removed 4 bases from V and 1 base from J, with 10 bases in between. The CDR3 runs 13 residues. The germline V gene encodes CDR1 GTSNPN and CDR2 SVGIG (reference sequence). CDR3 amino acids: CAWTGEPNTEAFF. The DNA for the CDR3 is TGTGCCTGGACAGGCGAGCCGAACACTGAAGCTTTCTTT.

This sequence joins TRBV7-6 and TRBJ2-2; the match to TRBD1 covers 11 bases. The trim removed 5 bases at V and 7 bases at J, leaving 6 bases unmatched. Looked up from germline, CDR1 is SGHVS and CDR2 is FNYEAQ. The CDR3 covers 15 residues. CDR3 in DNA: TGTGCCAGCAGCAACGGACAGGGGGCGGGCGGGGAGCTGTTTTTT. This translates into CASSNGQGAGGELFF.

This sequence joins TRBV2 and TRBJ1-2; a weak D match, TRBD1 (5 bases). V was cut by 6 bases and J by 0 bases, with 14 bases left in between. The germline CDR1 and CDR2 sequences are SNHLY and FYNNEI. CDR3 length: 15 amino acids. The CDR3 DNA reads as TGTGCCAGCAGCCAAGAACAGGACGCTAACTATGGCTACACCTTC. Translated, it gives CASSQEQDANYGYTF.

This clone was seen ten or more times. The rearrangement joins TRBV5-1 to TRBJ2-1, with TRBD2 as a possible D gene (6 bases). V was shortened by 0 bases and J by 0 bases, with 19 bases between the two germline ends. The CDR3 runs 19 residues. CDR1 is SGHRS and CDR2 is YFSETQ in the germline V gene. The CDR3 DNA sequence: TGCGCCAGCAGCTTGGAGGGCGTGTTAGCGGACTTCTCCTACAATGAGCAGTTCTTC. Translating it yields CASSLEGVLADFSYNEQFF.

This sequence joins TRBV19 and TRBJ2-7, with D perhaps matching TRBD1 (5 bases). The ends were cut back, 5 bases at V and 0 bases at J, with 11 bases in the middle. CDR1 LNHDA and CDR2 SQIVND come from the germline V gene (reference sequence). This CDR3 contains 14 residues. The CDR3 reads CASSWGHTSYEQYF. The DNA for the CDR3 is TGTGCCAGTAGTTGGGGCCACACCTCCTACGAGCAGTACTTC.

The chain links TRBV10-3 to TRBJ2-1; 8 bases agree with TRBD2. The CDR3 spans 17 residues. The V and J ends lost 4 bases and 0 bases, in that order; junction bases with no gene match: 8. Looked up from germline, CDR1 is ENHRY and CDR2 is SYGVKD. CDR3 DNA sequence: TGTGCCATCAGTGTATTAACTAGCGGTAGCTCCTACAATGAGCAGTTCTTC. Its protein product is CAISVLTSGSSYNEQFF.

This clone was counted a single time. This sequence joins TRBV6-5 and TRBJ2-4, with 12 bases matching TRBD2. The CDR3 sequence is 14 residues long. V gave up 5 bases and J gave up 6 bases; unmatched junction bases: 2. CDR1 and CDR2 from the germline V gene are MNHEY and SVGAGI. The CDR3 DNA reads as TGTGCCAGCAGTCCGACTAGCGGGAGAAACATTCAGTACTTC. Its translation is CASSPTSGRNIQYF.

The chain employs TRBV29-1 and TRBJ1-2; possibly TRBD1 for D (5 bases). The CDR3 runs 15 residues. Germline V lookup: CDR1 SQVTM, CDR2 ANQGSEA. Trimming cost V 0 bases and J 0 bases, with 11 bases left between them. CDR3 bases: TGCAGCGTTGAAGACCGCCAGGGAACTAACTATGGCTACACCTTC. Translated: CSVEDRQGTNYGYTF.

This chain links TRBV4-3 with TRBJ1-5; no firm D call. The V end was cut by 0 bases, the J end by 2 bases, with 11 bases between. Looked up from germline, CDR1 is LGHNA and CDR2 is YSLEER. This CDR3 is built from 16 residues. The CDR3, as DNA: TGCGCCAGCAGCCAAGACCCCCGGGTAGGCAATCAGCCCCAGCATTTT. This gives the protein CASSQDPRVGNQPQHF.